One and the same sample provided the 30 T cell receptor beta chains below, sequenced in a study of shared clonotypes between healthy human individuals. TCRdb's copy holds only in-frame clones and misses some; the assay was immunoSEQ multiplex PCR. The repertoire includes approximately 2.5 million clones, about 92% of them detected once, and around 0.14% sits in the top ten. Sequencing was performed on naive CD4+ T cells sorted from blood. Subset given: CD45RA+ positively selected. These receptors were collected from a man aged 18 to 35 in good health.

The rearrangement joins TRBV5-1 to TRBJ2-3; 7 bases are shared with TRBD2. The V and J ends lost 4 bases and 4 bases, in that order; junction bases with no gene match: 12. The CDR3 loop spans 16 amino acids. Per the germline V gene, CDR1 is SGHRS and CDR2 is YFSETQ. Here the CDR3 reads CASSPPVGGSSDTQYF. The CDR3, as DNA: TGCGCCAGCAGCCCACCGGTGGGGGGGAGTTCAGATACGCAGTATTTT.

The DNA for the CDR3 is TGTGCCTGGGGGAGCCATCCTACCTACGAGCAGTACTTC. Its translation: CAWGSHPTYEQYF. This chain links TRBV30 with TRBJ2-7; perhaps TRBD2 as D (5 bases). The CDR3 consists of 13 residues. Germline V gives CDR1 GTSNPN, CDR2 SVGIG (reference sequence). Trimming left V 5 bases short and J 2 bases short, with 13 bases between.

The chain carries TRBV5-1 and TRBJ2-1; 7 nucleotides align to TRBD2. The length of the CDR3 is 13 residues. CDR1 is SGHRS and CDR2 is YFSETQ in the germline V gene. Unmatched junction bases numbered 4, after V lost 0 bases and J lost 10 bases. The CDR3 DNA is TGCGCCAGCAGCTTGGACGCGGGAGTCGAGCAGTTCTTC. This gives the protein CASSLDAGVEQFF.

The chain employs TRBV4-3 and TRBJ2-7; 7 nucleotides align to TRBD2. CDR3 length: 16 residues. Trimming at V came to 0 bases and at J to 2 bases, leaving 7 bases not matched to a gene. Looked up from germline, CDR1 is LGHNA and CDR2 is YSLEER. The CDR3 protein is CASSQDNSGMPYEQYF. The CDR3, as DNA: TGCGCCAGCAGCCAAGATAACAGCGGGATGCCCTACGAGCAGTACTTC.

The CDR3 sequence is CASKAGGPTTNTDTQYF. CDR3 sequence (DNA): TGTGCCAGCAAAGCGGGGGGTCCTACTACTAACACAGATACGCAGTATTTT. The rearrangement links TRBV28 to TRBJ2-3, with 9 positions matching TRBD2. The V gene's germline CDR1 is MDHEN and CDR2 SYDVKM. Trimming at V came to 7 bases and at J to 2 bases, leaving 13 bases not matched to a gene. The CDR3 sequence is 17 residues long.

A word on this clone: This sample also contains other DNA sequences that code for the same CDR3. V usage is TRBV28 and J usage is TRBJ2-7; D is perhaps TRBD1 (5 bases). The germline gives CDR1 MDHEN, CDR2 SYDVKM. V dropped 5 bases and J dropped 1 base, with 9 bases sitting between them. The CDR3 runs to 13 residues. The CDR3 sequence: CASSLTASYEQYF. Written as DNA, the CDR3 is TGTGCCAGCAGTCTGACAGCGTCCTACGAGCAGTACTTC.

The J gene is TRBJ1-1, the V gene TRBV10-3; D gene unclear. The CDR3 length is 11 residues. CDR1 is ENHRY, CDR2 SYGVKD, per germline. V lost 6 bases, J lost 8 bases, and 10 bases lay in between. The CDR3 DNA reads TGTGCCATCAGCAAGGGAGGGGAAGCTTTCTTT. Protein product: CAISKGGEAFF.

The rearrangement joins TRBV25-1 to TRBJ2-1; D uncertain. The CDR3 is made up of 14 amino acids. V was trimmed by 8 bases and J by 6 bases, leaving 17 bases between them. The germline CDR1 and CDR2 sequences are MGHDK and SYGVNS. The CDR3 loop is CASSLPSGANEQFF. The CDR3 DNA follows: TGTGCCAGCTCCCTACCCTCAGGAGCCAATGAGCAGTTCTTC.

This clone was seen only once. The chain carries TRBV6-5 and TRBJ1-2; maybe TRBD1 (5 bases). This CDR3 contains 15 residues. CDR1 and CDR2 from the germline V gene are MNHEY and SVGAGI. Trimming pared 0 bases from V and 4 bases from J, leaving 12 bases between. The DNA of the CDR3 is TGTGCCAGCAGTTACTCGACGGCAGGGAGCTATGGCTACACCTTC. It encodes CASSYSTAGSYGYTF.

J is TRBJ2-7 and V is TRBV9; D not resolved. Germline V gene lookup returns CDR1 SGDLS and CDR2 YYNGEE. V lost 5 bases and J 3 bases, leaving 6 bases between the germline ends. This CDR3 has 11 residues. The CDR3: CASSSNYEQYF. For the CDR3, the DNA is TGTGCCAGCAGTTCAAACTACGAGCAGTACTTC.

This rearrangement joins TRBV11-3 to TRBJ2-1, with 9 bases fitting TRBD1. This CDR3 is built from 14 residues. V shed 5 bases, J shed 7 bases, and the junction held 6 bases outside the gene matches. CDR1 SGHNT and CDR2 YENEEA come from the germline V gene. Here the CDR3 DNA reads TGTGCCAGCAGCCACGACAGGGGGGCGAATGAGCAGTTCTTC. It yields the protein CASSHDRGANEQFF.

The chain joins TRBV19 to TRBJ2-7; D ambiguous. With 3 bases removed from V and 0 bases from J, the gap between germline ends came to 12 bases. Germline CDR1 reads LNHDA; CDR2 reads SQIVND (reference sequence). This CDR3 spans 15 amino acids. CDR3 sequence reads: CASSISAIPSYEQYF. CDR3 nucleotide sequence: TGTGCCAGTAGTATTTCTGCAATACCCTCCTACGAGCAGTACTTC.

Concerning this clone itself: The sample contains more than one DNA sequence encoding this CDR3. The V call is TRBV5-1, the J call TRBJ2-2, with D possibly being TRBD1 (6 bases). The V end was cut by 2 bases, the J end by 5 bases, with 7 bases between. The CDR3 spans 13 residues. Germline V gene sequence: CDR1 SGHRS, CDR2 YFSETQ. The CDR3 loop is CASSLQGTGELFF. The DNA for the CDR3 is TGCGCCAGCAGCTTACAGGGAACCGGGGAGCTGTTTTTT. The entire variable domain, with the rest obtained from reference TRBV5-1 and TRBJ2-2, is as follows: KAGVTQTPRYLIKTRGQQVTLSCSPISGHRSVSWYQQTPGQGLQFLFEYFSETQRNKGNFPGRFSGRQFSNSRSEMNVSTLELGDSALYLCASSLQGTGELFFGEGSRLTVL.

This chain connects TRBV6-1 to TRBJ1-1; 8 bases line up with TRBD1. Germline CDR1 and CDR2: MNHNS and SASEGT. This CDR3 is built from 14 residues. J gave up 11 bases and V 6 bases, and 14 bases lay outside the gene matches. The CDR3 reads CASRGGQVASWAFF. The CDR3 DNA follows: TGTGCCAGCAGAGGGGGACAGGTAGCATCCTGGGCTTTCTTT.

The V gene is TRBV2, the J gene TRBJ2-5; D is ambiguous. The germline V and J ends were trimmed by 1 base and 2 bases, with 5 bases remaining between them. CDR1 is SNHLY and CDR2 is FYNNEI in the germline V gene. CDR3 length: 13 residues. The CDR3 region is CASSEGIQETQYF. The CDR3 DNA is TGTGCCAGCAGTGAAGGGATTCAAGAGACCCAGTACTTC. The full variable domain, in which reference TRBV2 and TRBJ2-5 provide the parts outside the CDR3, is EPEVTQTPSHQVTQMGQEVILRCVPISNHLYFYWYRQILGQKVEFLVSFYNNEISEKSEIFDDQFSVERPDGSNFTLKIRSTKLEDSAMYFCASSEGIQETQYFGPGTRLLVL.

CDR3 sequence: CASSLDGQTYNEQFF. CDR3 nucleotides: TGTGCCAGCAGTCTGGATGGGCAGACCTACAATGAGCAGTTCTTC. J is TRBJ2-1 and V is TRBV7-3, with no clear D. Trimming pared 6 bases from V and 2 bases from J, leaving 14 bases between. This CDR3 is built from 15 residues. Germline CDR1 SGHTA, CDR2 FQGTGA.

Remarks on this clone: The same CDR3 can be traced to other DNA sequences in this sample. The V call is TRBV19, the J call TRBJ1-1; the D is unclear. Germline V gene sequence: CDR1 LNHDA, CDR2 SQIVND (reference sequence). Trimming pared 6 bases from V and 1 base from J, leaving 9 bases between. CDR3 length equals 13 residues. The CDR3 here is CASSRTGNTEAFF. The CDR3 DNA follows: TGTGCCAGTAGCCGGACGGGGAACACTGAAGCTTTCTTT.

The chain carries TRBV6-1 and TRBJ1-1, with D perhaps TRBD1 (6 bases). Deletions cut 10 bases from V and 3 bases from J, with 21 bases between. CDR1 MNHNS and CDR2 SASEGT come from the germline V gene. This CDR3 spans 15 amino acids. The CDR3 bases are TGTGCCACCCTAGGGGGGGCGGTCTACGACACTGAAGCTTTCTTT. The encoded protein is CATLGGAVYDTEAFF.

CDR3 DNA: TGTGCCAGTAGACGACAGAGTAACACCGGGGAGCTGTTTTTT. It specifies CASRRQSNTGELFF. This chain links TRBV19 with TRBJ2-2; tentative D call: TRBD1 (5 bases). The CDR3 sequence is 14 residues long. Trimming stripped 6 bases from V and 2 bases from J, with 10 bases between. CDR1 and CDR2 (germline): LNHDA, SQIVND (reference sequence).

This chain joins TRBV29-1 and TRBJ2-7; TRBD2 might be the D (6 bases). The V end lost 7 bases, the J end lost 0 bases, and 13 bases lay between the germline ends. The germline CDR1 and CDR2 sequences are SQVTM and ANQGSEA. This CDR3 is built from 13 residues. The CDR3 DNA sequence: TGCAGCGCCCTGGGAGGCACCTCCTACGAGCAGTACTTC. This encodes CSALGGTSYEQYF.

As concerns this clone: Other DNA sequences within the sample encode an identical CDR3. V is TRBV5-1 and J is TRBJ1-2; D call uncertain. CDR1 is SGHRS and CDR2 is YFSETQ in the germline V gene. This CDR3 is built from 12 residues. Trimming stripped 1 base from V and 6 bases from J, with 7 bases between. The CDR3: CASSLSRDGYTF. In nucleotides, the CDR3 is TGCGCCAGCAGCTTGTCCCGGGATGGCTACACCTTC. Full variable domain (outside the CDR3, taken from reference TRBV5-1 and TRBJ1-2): KAGVTQTPRYLIKTRGQQVTLSCSPISGHRSVSWYQQTPGQGLQFLFEYFSETQRNKGNFPGRFSGRQFSNSRSEMNVSTLELGDSALYLCASSLSRDGYTFGSGTRLTVV.

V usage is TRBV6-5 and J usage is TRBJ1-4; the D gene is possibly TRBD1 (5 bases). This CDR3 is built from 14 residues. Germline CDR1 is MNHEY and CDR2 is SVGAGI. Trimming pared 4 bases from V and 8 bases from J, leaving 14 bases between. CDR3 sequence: CASSSLSGGEKLFF. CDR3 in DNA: TGTGCCAGCAGTTCCCTTTCGGGGGGGGAAAAACTGTTTTTT.

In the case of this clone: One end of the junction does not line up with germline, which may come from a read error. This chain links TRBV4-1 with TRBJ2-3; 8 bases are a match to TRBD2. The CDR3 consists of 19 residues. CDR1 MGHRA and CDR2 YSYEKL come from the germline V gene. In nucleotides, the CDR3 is TGCGCCAACAGCCCGACCCCTGGTGCTAGCGGGTTCCTCACAGATACGCAGTATTTT. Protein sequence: CANSPTPGASGFLTDTQYF.

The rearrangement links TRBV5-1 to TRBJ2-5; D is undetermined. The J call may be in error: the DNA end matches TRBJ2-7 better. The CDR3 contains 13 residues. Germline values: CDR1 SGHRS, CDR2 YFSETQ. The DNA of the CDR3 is TGCGCCAGCAGCTTGGGCCCGCTCTACGAGCAGTACTTC. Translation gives CASSLGPLYEQYF.

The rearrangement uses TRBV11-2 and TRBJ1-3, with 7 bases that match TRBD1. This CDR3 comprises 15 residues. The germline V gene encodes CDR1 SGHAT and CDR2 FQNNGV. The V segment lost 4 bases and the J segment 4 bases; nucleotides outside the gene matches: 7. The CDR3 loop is CASSSTGQGGNTIYF. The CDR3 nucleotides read TGTGCCAGCAGCTCGACAGGGCAGGGAGGAAACACCATATATTTT.

The CDR3 loop reads CASSIAPLVEQYF. DNA of the CDR3: TGTGCCAGTAGTATAGCCCCACTTGTCGAGCAGTACTTC. The chain joins TRBV19 to TRBJ2-7, with no clear D. The germline V gene has CDR1 LNHDA and CDR2 SQIVND (reference sequence). V was shortened by 1 base and J by 6 bases, with 10 bases between the two germline ends. The CDR3 consists of 13 residues.

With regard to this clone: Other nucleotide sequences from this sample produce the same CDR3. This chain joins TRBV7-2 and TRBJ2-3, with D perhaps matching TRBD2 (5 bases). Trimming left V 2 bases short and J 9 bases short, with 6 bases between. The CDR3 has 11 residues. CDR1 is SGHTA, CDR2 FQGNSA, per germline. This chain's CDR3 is CASSLPGTQYF. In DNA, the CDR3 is TGTGCCAGCAGCTTACCGGGGACGCAGTATTTT.

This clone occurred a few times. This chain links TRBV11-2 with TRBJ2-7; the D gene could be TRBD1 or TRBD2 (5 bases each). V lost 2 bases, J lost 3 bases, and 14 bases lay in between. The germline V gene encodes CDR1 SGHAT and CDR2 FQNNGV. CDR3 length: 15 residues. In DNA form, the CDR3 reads TGTGCCAGCAGCTTAAATGTTGGGGGTTACTACGAGCAGTACTTC. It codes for CASSLNVGGYYEQYF.

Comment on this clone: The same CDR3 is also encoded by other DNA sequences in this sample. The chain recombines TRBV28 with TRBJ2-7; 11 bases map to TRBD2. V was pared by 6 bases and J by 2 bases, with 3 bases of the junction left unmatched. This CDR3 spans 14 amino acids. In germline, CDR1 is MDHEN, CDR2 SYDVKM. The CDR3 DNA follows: TGTGCCAGCAGAGATAGCGGGGGGGCCTACGAGCAGTACTTC. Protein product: CASRDSGGAYEQYF.

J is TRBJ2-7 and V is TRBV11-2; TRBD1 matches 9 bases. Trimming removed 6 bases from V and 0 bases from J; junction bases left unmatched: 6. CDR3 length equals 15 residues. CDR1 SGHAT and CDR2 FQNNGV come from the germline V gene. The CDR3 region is CASRLPGQGSYEQYF. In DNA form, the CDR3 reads TGTGCCAGCAGGCTGCCGGGACAGGGCTCCTACGAGCAGTACTTC.